A single sample is the source of the 23 T cell receptor beta chains below, sequenced in a study of blood T cell repertoires in COVID-19. The data were produced by immunoSEQ multiplex PCR, yet TCRdb's version contains in-frame clones alone and is incomplete. The data contain some 69,000 clones, 90% of them seen just once; the ten biggest clones take up 0.4% to 0.55%. Specimen: peripheral blood. The receptors derive from a man aged 50 or older with COVID-19, enrolled during active disease.

The V call is TRBV4-2, the J call TRBJ2-2; D might be TRBD1 (5 bases). Germline V gene sequence: CDR1 LGHNA, CDR2 YNFKEQ. Trimming removed 6 bases at V and 1 base at J, with 12 bases between. CDR3 length: 15 amino acids. DNA of the CDR3: TGTGCCAGCAGTCTACATACAGGGAACACCGGGGAGCTGTTTTTT. It is translated as CASSLHTGNTGELFF.

This chain joins TRBV12-3 or TRBV12-4 and TRBJ1-4; D is ambiguous. The CDR3 covers 12 residues. The germline V and J ends were trimmed by 6 bases and 5 bases, with 7 bases remaining between them. CDR3: CASSLGNEKLFF. CDR3 DNA sequence: TGTGCCAGCAGCCTAGGAAATGAAAAACTGTTTTTT.

The chain carries TRBV9 and TRBJ2-7; 10 positions match TRBD2. Germline V gene data show CDR1 as SGDLS and CDR2 as YYNGEE. The V and J ends lost 0 bases and 3 bases, in that order; junction bases with no gene match: 3. The CDR3 sequence is 15 residues long. CDR3 coding DNA: TGTGCCAGCAGCGTAGGTTCTAGCGGGAGCTACGAGCAGTACTTC. It is translated as CASSVGSSGSYEQYF.

The chain is built from TRBV28 and TRBJ2-1; 7 bases are shared with TRBD2. CDR1 and CDR2 from the germline V gene are MDHEN and SYDVKM. This CDR3 is built from 15 residues. Losses at the gene ends were 6 bases for V and 7 bases for J; bases not matched to a gene: 12. The CDR3 DNA sequence: TGTGCCAGCAGCAGCCCCAGCGGGACGAGGAATGAGCAGTTCTTC. Its translation: CASSSPSGTRNEQFF.

This chain connects TRBV10-3 to TRBJ2-1; the match to TRBD2 covers 8 bases. J gave up 8 bases and V 8 bases, and 8 bases lay outside the gene matches. Germline V gives CDR1 ENHRY, CDR2 SYGVKD. The CDR3 is 13 amino acids. The CDR3 coding sequence is TGTGCCATCGGGGCGGGAGGATATTATGAGCAGTTCTTC. Encoded protein: CAIGAGGYYEQFF.

V and J are TRBV9 and TRBJ2-7; 7 bases map to TRBD2. V gave up 2 bases and J gave up 3 bases; unmatched junction bases: 5. The CDR3 contains 14 residues. CDR1 is SGDLS, CDR2 YYNGEE, per germline. The CDR3 nucleotides are TGTGCCAGCAGCGTTGGATCGGGGGGCTACGAGCAGTACTTC. Its translation is CASSVGSGGYEQYF.

The rearrangement links TRBV19 to TRBJ2-2; D may be TRBD2 (6 bases). V was shortened by 3 bases and J by 0 bases, with 11 bases between the two germline ends. The CDR3 covers 16 residues. Germline loops: CDR1 LNHDA, CDR2 SQIVND (reference sequence). CDR3 in DNA: TGTGCCAGTAGTATCTGGGGACTCACGAACACCGGGGAGCTGTTTTTT. Translation: CASSIWGLTNTGELFF.

The rearrangement uses TRBV7-2 and TRBJ2-3, with TRBD1 as a possible D gene (5 bases). The CDR3 runs 14 residues. Between the trimmed V and J ends, which lost 1 base and 0 bases, there was a span of 5 bases. The germline V gene encodes CDR1 SGHTA and CDR2 FQGNSA. The CDR3: CASSLDRSTDTQYF. CDR3 nucleotide sequence: TGTGCCAGCAGCTTAGACAGGAGCACAGATACGCAGTATTTT.

The chain joins TRBV6-2 or TRBV6-3 to TRBJ2-2; tentative D call: TRBD2 (6 bases). CDR3 size: 17 residues. Deletions cut 2 bases from V and 2 bases from J, with 15 bases between. Germline V gene lookup returns CDR1 MNHEY and CDR2 SVGEGT. For the CDR3, the DNA is TGTGCCAGCAGTTACAAAGCGGGCGGGATCAACACCGGGGAGCTGTTTTTT. This translates into CASSYKAGGINTGELFF.

V and J are TRBV7-9 and TRBJ1-1; 8 nucleotides agree with TRBD1. Germline CDR1 SEHNR, CDR2 FQNEAQ (reference sequence). Trimming at V came to 6 bases and at J to 8 bases, leaving 8 bases not matched to a gene. The CDR3 runs to 13 residues. CDR3 amino acids: CASSYIQGAEAFF. CDR3 in DNA: TGTGCCAGCAGTTATATCCAGGGGGCAGAAGCTTTCTTT.

This clone showed up just once. The chain employs TRBV7-2 and TRBJ1-5; D not certain. This CDR3 has 14 amino acids. Deletions cut 4 bases from V and 0 bases from J, with 7 bases between. Germline V gene lookup returns CDR1 SGHTA and CDR2 FQGNSA. For the CDR3, the DNA is TGTGCCAGCAGCTCGCAGGTTAGCAATCAGCCCCAGCATTTT. As protein: CASSSQVSNQPQHF. Full variable domain (rest looked up from reference TRBV7-2 and TRBJ1-5): GAGVSQSPSNKVTEKGKDVELRCDPISGHTALYWYRQSLGQGLEFLIYFQGNSAPDKSGLPSDRFSAERTGGSVSTLTIQRTQQEDSAVYLCASSSQVSNQPQHFGDGTRLSIL.

The chain carries TRBV18 and TRBJ2-7; a weak D match, TRBD2 (6 bases). The length of the CDR3 is 14 residues. CDR1 is KGHSH and CDR2 is LQKENI in the germline V gene. Trimming took off 0 bases at V and 2 bases at J, with 8 bases between the two ends. CDR3 sequence: CASSPPGLTYEQYF. CDR3 DNA: TGTGCCAGCTCACCACCGGGACTGACCTACGAGCAGTACTTC.

The V call is TRBV5-4, the J call TRBJ2-3; D unclear. The V gene's germline CDR1 is SGHNT and CDR2 YYREEE (reference sequence). With 1 base removed from V and 2 bases from J, the gap between germline ends came to 8 bases. The CDR3 loop spans 14 amino acids. The CDR3 region is CASSLSRSTDTQYF. The CDR3 DNA is TGTGCCAGCAGCTTGAGTAGATCCACAGATACGCAGTATTTT.

The chain links TRBV19 to TRBJ2-3, with D possibly TRBD2 on 6 matching bases. Looked up from germline, CDR1 is LNHDA and CDR2 is SQIVND (reference sequence). The germline V and J ends were trimmed by 7 bases and 6 bases, with 14 bases remaining between them. This CDR3 is 13 amino acids long. Here the CDR3 DNA reads TGTGCCAGTACTACGGGAGTCAGGGATACGCAGTATTTT. It yields the protein CASTTGVRDTQYF.

The V call is TRBV10-3, the J call TRBJ2-3, with 15 bases fitting TRBD2. After removal of 6 bases from V and 8 bases from J, the junction contained 6 bases not matched to a gene. Germline V lookup: CDR1 ENHRY, CDR2 SYGVKD. The CDR3 covers 15 residues. CDR3 residues: CAIRDGLAGGGTQYF. CDR3 DNA: TGTGCCATCAGGGACGGACTAGCGGGAGGGGGTACGCAGTATTTT.

The chain couples TRBV11-3 to TRBJ2-3; TRBD2 matches at 16 bases. Germline V gene lookup returns CDR1 SGHNT and CDR2 YENEEA. The CDR3 sequence is 16 residues long. Unmatched junction bases numbered 2, after V lost 4 bases and J lost 4 bases. DNA of the CDR3: TGTGCCAGCAGCTGGGGACTAGCGGGAGGGGCAGATACGCAGTATTTT. The encoded protein is CASSWGLAGGADTQYF.

The V gene is TRBV7-2, the J gene TRBJ2-2; D is perhaps TRBD2 (5 bases). V shed 5 bases and J shed 7 bases, with 14 bases lying between them. The CDR3 totals 14 residues. Germline-derived CDR1 and CDR2 are SGHTA and FQGNSA. CDR3 amino acids: CASSTRTAGGELFF. The CDR3 nucleotides are TGTGCCAGCAGCACCAGAACGGCGGGCGGGGAGCTGTTTTTT.

The chain carries TRBV5-8 and TRBJ2-5; TRBD2 aligns across 7 bases. Trimming at V came to 0 bases and at J to 5 bases, leaving 4 bases not matched to a gene. The CDR3 extends over 14 amino acids. Per germline, CDR1 SGHTS and CDR2 YDEGEE. In DNA, the CDR3 is TGTGCCAGCAGCTTGGTTAATAGCGGGGAGACCCAGTACTTC. Translation gives CASSLVNSGETQYF.

The chain carries TRBV2 and TRBJ1-2, with 8 bases identical to TRBD1. Looked up from germline, CDR1 is SNHLY and CDR2 is FYNNEI. With 6 bases clipped from V and 8 bases from J, the junction kept 11 bases outside the gene matches. This CDR3 has 14 residues. The CDR3 region is CASRGLTGEGGYTF. In DNA form, the CDR3 reads TGTGCCAGCAGGGGGCTGACAGGGGAGGGAGGCTACACCTTC.

The chain combines TRBV7-9 with TRBJ1-6, with D hard to call. The CDR3 length is 12 residues. Germline V lookup: CDR1 SEHNR, CDR2 FQNEAQ (reference sequence). V was clipped by 7 bases and J by 9 bases, with 10 bases between them. The CDR3 loop is CASTAGSSPLHF. For the CDR3, the DNA is TGTGCCAGCACCGCGGGTAGTTCACCCCTCCACTTT.

The rearrangement uses TRBV9 and TRBJ2-1; D is perhaps TRBD2 (6 bases). Germline V gene sequence: CDR1 SGDLS, CDR2 YYNGEE. Trimming took 2 bases from V and 1 from J, leaving 10 bases between them. The CDR3 runs to 15 residues. The CDR3 reads CASSVGGNSYNEQFF. The CDR3 DNA reads as TGTGCCAGCAGCGTGGGCGGGAATTCCTACAATGAGCAGTTCTTC.

The chain employs TRBV30 and TRBJ2-5; 9 positions match TRBD1. CDR3 length equals 13 residues. Unmatched junction bases numbered 0, after V lost 0 bases and J lost 4 bases. The germline V gene encodes CDR1 GTSNPN and CDR2 SVGIG (reference sequence). The CDR3 DNA sequence: TGTGCCTGGAGTGTACAGGGGGCAGAGACCCAGTACTTC. This encodes CAWSVQGAETQYF.

The chain employs TRBV19 and TRBJ2-5; 7 bases align to TRBD2. This CDR3 comprises 15 residues. Unmatched junction bases numbered 9, after V lost 5 bases and J lost 3 bases. Germline V CDR1 and CDR2: LNHDA, SQIVND (reference sequence). The DNA for the CDR3 is TGTGCCAGTAGTTCACCGGGACTACCTAAAGAGACCCAGTACTTC. It encodes CASSSPGLPKETQYF.